Listed here are 11 T cell receptor beta chains from one sample, sequenced in a study of neoadjuvant nivolumab and ipilimumab in lung cancer. The repertoire was sequenced with immunoSEQ multiplex PCR; TCRdb's copy has only in-frame clones and lacks some. The top ten clones hold more than 3% of a sample with some 37,000 clones, 89% of them seen once. The sample in question was peripheral blood, obtained before neoadjuvant nivolumab, alone or with ipilimumab. The origin of the receptors is an adult with non-small cell lung cancer.

The V gene is TRBV18, the J gene TRBJ1-2, with no clear D. Germline V CDR1 and CDR2: KGHSH, LQKENI. Between the trimmed V and J ends, which lost 0 bases and 7 bases, there was a span of 6 bases. This CDR3 has 12 amino acids. CDR3 loop: CASSPPEGGYTF. In DNA form, the CDR3 reads TGTGCCAGCTCACCACCGGAGGGTGGCTACACCTTC.

CDR3 bases: TGCGCCAGCGAGGACAGGGGGACGGTGGGGGAGCTGTTTTTT. Amino acid sequence: CASEDRGTVGELFF. The chain has TRBV5-1 and TRBJ2-2, with 10 bases fitting TRBD1. The CDR3 length is 14 residues. Germline V lookup: CDR1 SGHRS, CDR2 YFSETQ. V gave up 7 bases and J gave up 8 bases; unmatched junction bases: 8. The full variable domain, its missing parts supplied by reference TRBV5-1 and TRBJ2-2, is KAGVTQTPRYLIKTRGQQVTLSCSPISGHRSVSWYQQTPGQGLQFLFEYFSETQRNKGNFPGRFSGRQFSNSRSEMNVSTLELGDSALYLCASEDRGTVGELFFGEGSRLTVL.

The rearrangement links TRBV19 to TRBJ2-7, with D perhaps TRBD1 or TRBD2 (5 bases each). The CDR3 is made up of 14 amino acids. V was trimmed by 6 bases and J by 0 bases, leaving 12 bases between them. Germline V gene sequence: CDR1 LNHDA, CDR2 SQIVND (reference sequence). The CDR3 sequence is CASSPGTASYEQYF. The CDR3 DNA is TGTGCCAGTAGCCCCGGGACGGCCTCCTACGAGCAGTACTTC.

The chain combines TRBV7-8 with TRBJ1-3; 7 positions agree with TRBD1. Germline loops: CDR1 SGHVS, CDR2 FQNEAQ. CDR3 size: 15 residues. Trimming cost V 5 bases and J 2 bases; bases outside gene matches: 6. CDR3 in DNA: TGTGCCAGCAGCCCCGGCCAGGGGGCTGGAAACACCATATATTTT. Its protein is CASSPGQGAGNTIYF.

This rearrangement joins TRBV10-3 to TRBJ2-1; tentatively, D is TRBD2 (5 bases). The CDR3 is 15 amino acids. V was cut by 2 bases and J by 9 bases, with 17 bases left in between. Germline V gives CDR1 ENHRY, CDR2 SYGVKD. Here the CDR3 reads CAISEPERGSAEQFF. In DNA, the CDR3 is TGTGCCATCAGTGAGCCCGAACGGGGATCGGCTGAGCAGTTCTTC.

This rearrangement joins TRBV5-1 to TRBJ2-2; a weak D match, TRBD2 (5 bases). Germline assignment: CDR1 SGHRS and CDR2 YFSETQ. This CDR3 is 15 amino acids long. V was cut by 4 bases and J by 1 base, with 11 bases left in between. CDR3 in amino acids: CASSLRSENTGELFF. CDR3 in DNA: TGCGCCAGCAGCCTACGTAGCGAGAACACCGGGGAGCTGTTTTTT.

The chain links TRBV10-1 to TRBJ2-3; no clear D gene. Deletions cut 6 bases from V and 4 bases from J, with 11 bases between. This CDR3 has 13 amino acids. Germline CDR1 is WNHNN and CDR2 is SYGVQD (reference sequence). The CDR3, as DNA: TGCGCCAGCAGATCGGCGTCTGCAGATACGCAGTATTTT. Translation: CASRSASADTQYF.

This rearrangement joins TRBV10-3 to TRBJ1-5; a weak D match, TRBD1 (6 bases). In germline, CDR1 is ENHRY, CDR2 SYGVKD. The V gene lost 0 bases and the J gene lost 5 bases, with 17 bases spanning the gap. CDR3 size: 17 residues. CDR3 sequence: CAISESIKAGAHQPQHF. The CDR3 bases are TGTGCCATCAGTGAGTCGATCAAAGCAGGGGCCCATCAGCCCCAGCATTTT.

CDR3 nucleotides: TGTGCCAGCAGCCCGGGACTAGCGGGCACGACAATCCACGAGCAGTACTTC. Translated, it gives CASSPGLAGTTIHEQYF. The V and J genes are TRBV11-2 and TRBJ2-7, with 12 bases that match TRBD2. The V gene's germline CDR1 is SGHAT and CDR2 FQNNGV. The CDR3 has 17 amino acids. J gave up 5 bases and V 5 bases, and 13 bases lay outside the gene matches.

The chain employs TRBV6-6 and TRBJ2-4; 7 bases line up with TRBD2. The CDR3 has 13 amino acids. Germline CDR1 MNHNY, CDR2 SVGAGI (reference sequence). J was trimmed by 7 bases and V by 6 bases; bases with no gene match: 6. CDR3 in amino acids: CASRGTTENIQYF. CDR3 DNA sequence: TGTGCCAGCAGGGGGACTACTGAGAACATTCAGTACTTC.

The V and J genes are TRBV12-5 and TRBJ2-7, with a possible D match to TRBD1 (6 bases). Deletions cut 6 bases from V and 0 bases from J, with 9 bases between. Germline CDR1 reads LGHNT; CDR2 reads FRNRAP. The CDR3 covers 13 residues. For the CDR3, the DNA is TGTGCTAGTGGCCGGGACAACTCCTACGAGCAGTACTTC. Translating gives CASGRDNSYEQYF. The whole variable domain, remainder taken from reference TRBV12-5 and TRBJ2-7, is DARVTQTPRHKVTEMGQEVTMRCQPILGHNTVFWYRQTMMQGLELLAYFRNRAPLDDSGMPKDRFSAEMPDATLATLKIQPSEPRDSAVYFCASGRDNSYEQYFGPGTRLTVT.